This T cell receptor beta chain was retrieved from a study of shared clonotypes between healthy human individuals. Germline CDR1 and CDR2: MRHNA and SNTAGT. This CDR3 is 16 amino acids long. J gave up 3 bases and V 5 bases, and 2 bases lay outside the gene matches. Generated by immunoSEQ multiplex PCR, the TCRdb table keeps only in-frame clones and is missing some. The sample carries around 1.5 million clones, about 98% recorded once. The sequenced sample was naive CD4+ T cells sorted from blood. The subset was: CD45RA+ positively selected. This receptor was identified in a man aged 25-45 years in good health. The chain combines TRBV6-4 with TRBJ2-1; TRBD2 agrees at 15 bases. This CDR3 reads CASSRTSGRVYNEQFF. For the CDR3, the DNA is TGTGCCAGCAGTCGGACTAGCGGGAGGGTCTACAATGAGCAGTTCTTC.